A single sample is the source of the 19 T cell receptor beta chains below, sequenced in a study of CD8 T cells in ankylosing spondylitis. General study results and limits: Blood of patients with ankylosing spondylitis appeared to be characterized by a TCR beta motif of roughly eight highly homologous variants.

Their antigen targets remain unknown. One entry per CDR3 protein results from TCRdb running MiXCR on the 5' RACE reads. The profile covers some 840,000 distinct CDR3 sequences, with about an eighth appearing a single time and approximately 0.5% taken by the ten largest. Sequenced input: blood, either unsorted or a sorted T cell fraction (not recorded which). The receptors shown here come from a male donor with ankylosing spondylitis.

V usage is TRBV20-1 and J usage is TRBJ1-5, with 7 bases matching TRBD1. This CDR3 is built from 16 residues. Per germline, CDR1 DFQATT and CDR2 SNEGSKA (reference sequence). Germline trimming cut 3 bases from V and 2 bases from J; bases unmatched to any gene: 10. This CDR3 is CSASNRGLGGNQPQHF. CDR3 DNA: TGCAGTGCTAGTAACAGGGGACTAGGCGGCAATCAGCCCCAGCATTTT.

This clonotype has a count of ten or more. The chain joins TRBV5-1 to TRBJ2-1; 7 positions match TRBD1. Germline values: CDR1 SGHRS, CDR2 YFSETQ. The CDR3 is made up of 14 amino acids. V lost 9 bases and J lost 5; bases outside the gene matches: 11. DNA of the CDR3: TGCGCCACCTCGTCGGGACAGACCGACAATGAGCAGTTCTTC. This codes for CATSSGQTDNEQFF.

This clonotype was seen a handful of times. In DNA, the CDR3 is TGCAGTGCTAGAGATCGTGGGTTACTAGCGGGAATAAAAGATACGCAGTATTTT. It translates to CSARDRGLLAGIKDTQYF. This chain joins TRBV20-1 and TRBJ2-3; 10 bases are a match to TRBD2. Germline CDR1 is DFQATT and CDR2 is SNEGSKA (reference sequence). The CDR3 loop spans 18 amino acids. J gave up 5 bases and V 0 bases, and 14 bases lay outside the gene matches.

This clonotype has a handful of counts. The CDR3, as DNA: TGCAGTGCTAGATTCGAGACCCAGTACTTC. This encodes CSARFETQYF. The J gene is TRBJ2-5, the V gene TRBV20-1; no definite D call. The CDR3 is 10 amino acids. Trimming left V 2 bases short and J 5 bases short, with 3 bases between. The germline V gene encodes CDR1 DFQATT and CDR2 SNEGSKA (reference sequence).

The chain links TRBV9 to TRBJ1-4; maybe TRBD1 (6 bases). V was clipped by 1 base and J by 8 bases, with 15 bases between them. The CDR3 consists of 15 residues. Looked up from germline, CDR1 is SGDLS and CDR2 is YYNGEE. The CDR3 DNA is TGTGCCAGCAGCGTAAATGTGGGAGGGGGAGAAAAACTGTTTTTT. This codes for CASSVNVGGGEKLFF.

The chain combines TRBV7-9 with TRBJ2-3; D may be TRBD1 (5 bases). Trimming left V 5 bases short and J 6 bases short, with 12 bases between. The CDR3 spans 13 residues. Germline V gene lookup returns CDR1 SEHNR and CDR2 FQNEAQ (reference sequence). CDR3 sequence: CASSVVPGDTQYF. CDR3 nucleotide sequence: TGTGCCAGCAGCGTCGTCCCAGGGGATACGCAGTATTTT. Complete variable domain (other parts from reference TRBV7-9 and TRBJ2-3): DTGVSQNPRHKITKRGQNVTFRCDPISEHNRLYWYRQTLGQGPEFLTYFQNEAQLEKSRLLSDRFSAERPKGSFSTLEIQRTEQGDSAMYLCASSVVPGDTQYFGPGTRLTVL.

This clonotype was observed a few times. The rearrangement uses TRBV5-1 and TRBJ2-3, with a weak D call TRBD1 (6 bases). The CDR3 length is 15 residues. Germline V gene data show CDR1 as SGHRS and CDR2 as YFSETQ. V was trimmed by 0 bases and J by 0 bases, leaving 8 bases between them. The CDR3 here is CASSLVDSSTDTQYF. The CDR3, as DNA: TGCGCCAGCAGCTTGGTGGACAGTAGCACAGATACGCAGTATTTT.

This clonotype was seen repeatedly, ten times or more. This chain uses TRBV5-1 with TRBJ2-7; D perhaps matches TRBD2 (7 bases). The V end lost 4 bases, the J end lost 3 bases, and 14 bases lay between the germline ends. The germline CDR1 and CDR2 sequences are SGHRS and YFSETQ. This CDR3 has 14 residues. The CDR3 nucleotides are TGCGCCAGCAGCCCCAAAGGGGGGGGCTACGAGCAGTACTTC. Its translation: CASSPKGGGYEQYF. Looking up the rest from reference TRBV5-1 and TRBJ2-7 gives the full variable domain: KAGVTQTPRYLIKTRGQQVTLSCSPISGHRSVSWYQQTPGQGLQFLFEYFSETQRNKGNFPGRFSGRQFSNSRSEMNVSTLELGDSALYLCASSPKGGGYEQYFGPGTRLTVT.

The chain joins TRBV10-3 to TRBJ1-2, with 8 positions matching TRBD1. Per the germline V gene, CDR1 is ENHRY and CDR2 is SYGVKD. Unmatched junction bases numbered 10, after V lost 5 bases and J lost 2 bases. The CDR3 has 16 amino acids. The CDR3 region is CAISTPPGGRNYGYTF. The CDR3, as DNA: TGTGCCATCAGTACCCCCCCAGGGGGCCGAAACTATGGCTACACCTTC.

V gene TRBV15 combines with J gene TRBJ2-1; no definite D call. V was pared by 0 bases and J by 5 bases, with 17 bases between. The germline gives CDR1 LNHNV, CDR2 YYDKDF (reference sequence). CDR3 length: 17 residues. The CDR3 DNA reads TGTGCCACCAGCAGAGATTTCTCGAGAGAAGGGAACAATGAGCAGTTCTTC. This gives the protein CATSRDFSREGNNEQFF.

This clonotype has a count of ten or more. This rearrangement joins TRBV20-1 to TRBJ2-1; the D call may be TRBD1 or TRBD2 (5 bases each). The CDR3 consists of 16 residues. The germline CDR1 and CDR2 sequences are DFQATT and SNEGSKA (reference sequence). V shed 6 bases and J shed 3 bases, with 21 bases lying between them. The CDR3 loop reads CSAIPSGTLGYNEQFF. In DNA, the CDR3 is TGCAGTGCAATCCCCTCCGGGACCTTAGGCTACAATGAGCAGTTCTTC.

DNA of the CDR3: TGTGCCACCCGTCCGGGAGGCCACACAGATACGCAGTATTTT. It yields the protein CATRPGGHTDTQYF. The chain couples TRBV10-3 to TRBJ2-3, with 7 bases fitting TRBD2. Germline V gene sequence: CDR1 ENHRY, CDR2 SYGVKD. The V and J ends lost 10 bases and 2 bases, in that order; junction bases with no gene match: 9. The length of the CDR3 is 14 residues.

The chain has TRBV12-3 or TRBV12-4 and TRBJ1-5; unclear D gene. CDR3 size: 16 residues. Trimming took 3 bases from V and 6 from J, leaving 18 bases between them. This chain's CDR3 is CASSFHGRVVSQPQHF. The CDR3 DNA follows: TGTGCCAGCAGTTTTCATGGAAGGGTTGTGAGTCAGCCCCAGCATTTT.

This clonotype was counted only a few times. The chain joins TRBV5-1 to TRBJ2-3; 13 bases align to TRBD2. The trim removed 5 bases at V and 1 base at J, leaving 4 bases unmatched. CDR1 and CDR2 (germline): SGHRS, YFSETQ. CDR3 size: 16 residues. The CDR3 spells CASRPTSGGRTDTQYF. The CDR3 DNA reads TGCGCCAGCAGACCGACTAGCGGGGGGCGCACAGATACGCAGTATTTT.

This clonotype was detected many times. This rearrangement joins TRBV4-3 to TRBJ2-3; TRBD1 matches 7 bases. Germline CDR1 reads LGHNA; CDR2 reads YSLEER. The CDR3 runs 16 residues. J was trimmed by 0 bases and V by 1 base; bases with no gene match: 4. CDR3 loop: CASSQVPGQSTDTQYF. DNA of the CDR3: TGCGCCAGCAGCCAAGTGCCGGGACAGAGCACAGATACGCAGTATTTT.

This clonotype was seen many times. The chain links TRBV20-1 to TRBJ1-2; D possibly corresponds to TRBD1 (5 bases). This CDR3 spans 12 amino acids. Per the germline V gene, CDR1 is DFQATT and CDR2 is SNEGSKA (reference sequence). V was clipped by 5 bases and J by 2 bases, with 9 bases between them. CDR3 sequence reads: CSAGGLNYGYTF. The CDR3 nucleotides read TGCAGTGCTGGGGGACTAAACTATGGCTACACCTTC.

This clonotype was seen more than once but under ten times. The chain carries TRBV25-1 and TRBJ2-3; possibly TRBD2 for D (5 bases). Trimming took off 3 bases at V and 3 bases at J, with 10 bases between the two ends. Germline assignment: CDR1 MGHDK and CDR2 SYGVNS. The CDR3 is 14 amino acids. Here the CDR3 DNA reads TGTGCCAGCAGTGAGAGGGCAACAACAGATACGCAGTATTTT. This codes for CASSERATTDTQYF. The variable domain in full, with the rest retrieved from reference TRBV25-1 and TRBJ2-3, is EADIYQTPRYLVIGTGKKITLECSQTMGHDKMYWYQQDPGMELHLIHYSYGVNSTEKGDLSSESTVSRIRTEHFPLTLESARPSHTSQYLCASSERATTDTQYFGPGTRLTVL.

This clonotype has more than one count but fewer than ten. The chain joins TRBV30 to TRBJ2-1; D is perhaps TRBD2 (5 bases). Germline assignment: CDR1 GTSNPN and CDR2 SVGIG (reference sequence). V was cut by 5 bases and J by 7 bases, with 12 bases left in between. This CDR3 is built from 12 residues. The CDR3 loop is CAWGRGWNEQFF. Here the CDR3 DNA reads TGTGCCTGGGGTCGGGGTTGGAATGAGCAGTTCTTC.

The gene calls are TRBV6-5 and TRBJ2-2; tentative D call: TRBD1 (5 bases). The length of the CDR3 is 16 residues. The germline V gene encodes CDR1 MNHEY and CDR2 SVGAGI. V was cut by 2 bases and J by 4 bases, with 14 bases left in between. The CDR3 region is CASSYTQGLTTGELFF. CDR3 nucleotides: TGTGCCAGCAGTTACACCCAGGGTCTGACCACCGGGGAGCTGTTTTTT.